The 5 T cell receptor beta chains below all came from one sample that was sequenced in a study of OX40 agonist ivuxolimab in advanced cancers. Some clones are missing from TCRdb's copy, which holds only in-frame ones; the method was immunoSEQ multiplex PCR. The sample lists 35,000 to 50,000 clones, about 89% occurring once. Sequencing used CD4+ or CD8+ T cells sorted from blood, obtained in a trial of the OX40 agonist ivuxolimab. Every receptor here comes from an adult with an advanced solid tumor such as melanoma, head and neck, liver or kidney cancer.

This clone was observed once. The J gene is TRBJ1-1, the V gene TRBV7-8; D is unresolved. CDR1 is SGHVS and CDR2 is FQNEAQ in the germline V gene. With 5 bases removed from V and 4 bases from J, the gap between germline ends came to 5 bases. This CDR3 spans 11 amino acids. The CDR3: CASSLSTEAFF. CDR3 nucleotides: TGTGCCAGCAGCCTCAGCACTGAAGCTTTCTTT.

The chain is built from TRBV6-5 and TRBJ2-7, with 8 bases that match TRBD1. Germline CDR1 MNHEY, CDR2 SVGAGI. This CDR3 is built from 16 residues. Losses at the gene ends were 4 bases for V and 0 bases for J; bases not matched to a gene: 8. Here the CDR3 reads CASSSQGAQSSYEQYF. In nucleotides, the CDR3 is TGTGCCAGCAGTTCCCAGGGGGCCCAAAGCTCCTACGAGCAGTACTTC.

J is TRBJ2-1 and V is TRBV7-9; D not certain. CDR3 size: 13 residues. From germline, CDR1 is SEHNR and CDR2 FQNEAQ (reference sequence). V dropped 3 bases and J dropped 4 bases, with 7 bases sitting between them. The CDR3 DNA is TGTGCCAGCAGCTTCTCGGATTACAATGAGCAGTTCTTC. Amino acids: CASSFSDYNEQFF.

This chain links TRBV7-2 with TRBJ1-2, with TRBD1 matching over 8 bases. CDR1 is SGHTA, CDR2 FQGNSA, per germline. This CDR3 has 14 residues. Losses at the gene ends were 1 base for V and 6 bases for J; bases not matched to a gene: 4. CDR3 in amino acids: CASSLVQGEDGYTF. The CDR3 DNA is TGTGCCAGCAGCTTAGTACAGGGGGAGGATGGCTACACCTTC.

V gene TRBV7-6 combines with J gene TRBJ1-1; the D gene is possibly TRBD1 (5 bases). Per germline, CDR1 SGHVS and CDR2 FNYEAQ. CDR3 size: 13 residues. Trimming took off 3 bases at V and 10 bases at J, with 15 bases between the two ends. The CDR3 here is CASSLGDGLGAFF. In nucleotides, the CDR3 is TGTGCCAGCAGCTTGGGGGACGGCCTGGGAGCTTTCTTT.